This T cell receptor beta chain was documented in a study of cytomegalovirus exposure and HLA in healthy donors. This clone has a handful of counts. Its cognate antigen is unknown. Amplification used 60 Vbeta primers and 13 Jbeta primers. The data were produced by immunoSEQ multiplex PCR, yet TCRdb's version contains in-frame clones alone and is incomplete. The sample has some 120,000 clones; 60% to 85% are singletons. Overall study findings and caveats: As a later analysis revealed, most CMV-associated TCR beta chains appeared HLA-restricted. The study flagged roughly 160 TCR beta chains as cytomegalovirus-associated. Most TCR beta V segments were productive about 90% or about 30% of the time in an earlier analysis. A later analysis, which compared TCR beta chains of equal frequency, found the HLA-associated ones more clonally expanded.

The CDR3 extends over 14 amino acids. The germline V gene encodes CDR1 SGHAT and CDR2 FQNNGV. The V gene lost 5 bases and the J gene lost 2 bases, with 13 bases spanning the gap. The TCR originated in a woman between 18 and 29 years old in good health and CMV-seronegative. The chain employs TRBV11-2 and TRBJ2-7, with D unclear. The sample taken for sequencing was PBMCs. This CDR3 is CASSPIRQTYEQYF. Here the CDR3 DNA reads TGTGCCAGCAGCCCGATTCGACAAACCTACGAGCAGTACTTC.